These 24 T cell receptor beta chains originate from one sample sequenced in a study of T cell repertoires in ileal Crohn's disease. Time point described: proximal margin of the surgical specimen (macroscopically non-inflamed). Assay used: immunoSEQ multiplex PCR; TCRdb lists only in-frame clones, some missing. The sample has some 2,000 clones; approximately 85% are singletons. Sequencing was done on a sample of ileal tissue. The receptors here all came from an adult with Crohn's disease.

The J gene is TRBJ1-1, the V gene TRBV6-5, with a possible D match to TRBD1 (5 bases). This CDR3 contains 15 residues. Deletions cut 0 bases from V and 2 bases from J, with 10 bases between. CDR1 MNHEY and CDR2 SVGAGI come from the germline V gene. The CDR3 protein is CASSYSGVSNTEAFF. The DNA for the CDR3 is TGTGCCAGCAGTTACTCAGGGGTGAGCAACACTGAAGCTTTCTTT.

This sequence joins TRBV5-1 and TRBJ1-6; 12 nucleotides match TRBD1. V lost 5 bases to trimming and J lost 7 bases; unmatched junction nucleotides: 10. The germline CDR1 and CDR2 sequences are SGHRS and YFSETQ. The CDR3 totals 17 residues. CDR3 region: CASRWDRGQLQNSPLHF. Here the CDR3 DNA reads TGCGCCAGCAGGTGGGACAGGGGGCAACTTCAGAATTCACCCCTCCACTTT. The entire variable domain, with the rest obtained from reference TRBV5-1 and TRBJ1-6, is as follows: KAGVTQTPRYLIKTRGQQVTLSCSPISGHRSVSWYQQTPGQGLQFLFEYFSETQRNKGNFPGRFSGRQFSNSRSEMNVSTLELGDSALYLCASRWDRGQLQNSPLHFGNGTRLTVT.

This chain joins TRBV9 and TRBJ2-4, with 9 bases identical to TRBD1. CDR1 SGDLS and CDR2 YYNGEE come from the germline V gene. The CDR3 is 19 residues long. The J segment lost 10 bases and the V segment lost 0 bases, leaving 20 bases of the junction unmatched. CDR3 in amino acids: CASSVDHWDRDNEAVIQYF. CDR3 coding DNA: TGTGCCAGCAGCGTAGATCATTGGGACAGGGATAATGAGGCAGTGATTCAGTACTTC.

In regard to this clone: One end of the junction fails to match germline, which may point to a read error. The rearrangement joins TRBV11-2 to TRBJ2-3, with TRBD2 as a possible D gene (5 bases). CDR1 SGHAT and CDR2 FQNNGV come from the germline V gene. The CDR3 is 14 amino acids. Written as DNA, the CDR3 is TGTGCCAGCAGCTTAGGTGCTAGCACAGATACGCAATATTTT. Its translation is CASSLGASTDTQYF.

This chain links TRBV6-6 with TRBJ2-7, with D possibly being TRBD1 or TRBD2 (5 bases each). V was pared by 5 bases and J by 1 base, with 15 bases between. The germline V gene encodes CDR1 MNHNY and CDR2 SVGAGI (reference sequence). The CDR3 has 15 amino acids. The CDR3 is CASSPPGTVSYEQYF. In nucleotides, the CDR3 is TGTGCCAGCAGTCCCCCCGGGACGGTGTCCTACGAGCAGTACTTC.

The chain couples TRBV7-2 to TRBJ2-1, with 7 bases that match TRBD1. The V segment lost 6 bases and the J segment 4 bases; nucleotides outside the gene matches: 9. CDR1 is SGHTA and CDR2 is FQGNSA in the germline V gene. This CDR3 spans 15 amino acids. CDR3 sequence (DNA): TGTGCCAGCAGACCCGACAGGGTGAGGTACAATGAGCAGTTCTTC. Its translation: CASRPDRVRYNEQFF.

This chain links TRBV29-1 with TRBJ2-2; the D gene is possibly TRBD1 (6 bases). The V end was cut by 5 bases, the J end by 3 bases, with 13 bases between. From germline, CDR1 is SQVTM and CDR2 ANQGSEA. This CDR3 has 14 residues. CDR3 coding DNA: TGCAGCGTTTCGGACAGAGGGGACACCGGGGAGCTGTTTTTT. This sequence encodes CSVSDRGDTGELFF.

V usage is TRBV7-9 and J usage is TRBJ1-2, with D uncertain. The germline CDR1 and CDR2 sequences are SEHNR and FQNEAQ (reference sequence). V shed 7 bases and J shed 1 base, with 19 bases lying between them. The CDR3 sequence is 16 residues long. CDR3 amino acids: CASKGWMGEGNYGYTF. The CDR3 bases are TGTGCCAGCAAGGGATGGATGGGCGAGGGTAACTATGGCTACACCTTC. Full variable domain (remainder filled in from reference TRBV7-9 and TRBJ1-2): DTGVSQNPRHKITKRGQNVTFRCDPISEHNRLYWYRQTLGQGPEFLTYFQNEAQLEKSRLLSDRFSAERPKGSFSTLEIQRTEQGDSAMYLCASKGWMGEGNYGYTFGSGTRLTVV.

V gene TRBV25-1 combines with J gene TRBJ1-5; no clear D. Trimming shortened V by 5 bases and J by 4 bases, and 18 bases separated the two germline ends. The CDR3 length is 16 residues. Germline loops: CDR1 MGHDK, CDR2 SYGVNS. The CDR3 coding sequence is TGTGCCAGCAGTACAACGGGCCGTGGTCGGAATCAGCCCCAGCATTTT. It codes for CASSTTGRGRNQPQHF.

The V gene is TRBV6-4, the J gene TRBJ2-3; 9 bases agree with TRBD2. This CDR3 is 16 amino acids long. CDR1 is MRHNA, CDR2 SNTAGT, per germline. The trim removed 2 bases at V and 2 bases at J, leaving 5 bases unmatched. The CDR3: CASSDRSSGDTDTQYF. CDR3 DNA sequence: TGTGCCAGCAGTGACCGGTCTAGCGGGGACACAGATACGCAGTATTTT.

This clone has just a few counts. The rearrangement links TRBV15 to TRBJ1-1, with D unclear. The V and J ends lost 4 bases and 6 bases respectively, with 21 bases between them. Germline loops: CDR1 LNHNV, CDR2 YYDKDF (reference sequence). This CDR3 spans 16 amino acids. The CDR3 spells CATSTRESVRRAEAFF. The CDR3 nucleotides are TGTGCCACCAGCACCCGTGAATCGGTACGGCGTGCTGAAGCTTTCTTT.

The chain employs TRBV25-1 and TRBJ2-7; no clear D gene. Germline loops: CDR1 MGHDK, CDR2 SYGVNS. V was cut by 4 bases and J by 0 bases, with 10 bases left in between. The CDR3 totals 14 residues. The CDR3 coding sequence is TGTGCCAGCAGTGGAGACGCGAGCTCCTACGAGCAGTACTTC. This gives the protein CASSGDASSYEQYF.

CDR3 DNA: TGCGCCAGCAGCTTGGGGGCTACCGGGGAGCTGTTTTTT. It encodes CASSLGATGELFF. The V and J genes are TRBV5-1 and TRBJ2-2; D is unclear. V was cut by 0 bases and J by 5 bases, with 5 bases left in between. CDR3 length equals 13 residues. Germline V gene data show CDR1 as SGHRS and CDR2 as YFSETQ.

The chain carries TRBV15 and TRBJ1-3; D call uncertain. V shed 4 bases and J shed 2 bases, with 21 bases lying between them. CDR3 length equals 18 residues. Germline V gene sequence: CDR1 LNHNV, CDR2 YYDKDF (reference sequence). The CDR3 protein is CATSTRTGRITPGNTIYF. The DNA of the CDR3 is TGTGCCACCAGCACCAGGACCGGGAGGATCACGCCTGGAAACACCATATATTTT.

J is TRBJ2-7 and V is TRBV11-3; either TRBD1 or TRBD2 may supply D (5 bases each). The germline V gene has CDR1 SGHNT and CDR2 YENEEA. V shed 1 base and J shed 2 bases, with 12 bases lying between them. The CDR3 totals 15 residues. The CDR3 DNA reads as TGTGCCAGCAGCTTAGGGTACGGGACCCCCTACGAGCAGTACTTC. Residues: CASSLGYGTPYEQYF.

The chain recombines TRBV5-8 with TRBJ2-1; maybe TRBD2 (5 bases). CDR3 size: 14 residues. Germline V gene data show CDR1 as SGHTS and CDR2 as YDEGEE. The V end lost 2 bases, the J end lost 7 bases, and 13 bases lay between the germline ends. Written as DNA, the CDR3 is TGTGCCAGCAGCTTTGCGGGCGTGGGAAATGAGCAGTTCTTC. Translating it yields CASSFAGVGNEQFF.

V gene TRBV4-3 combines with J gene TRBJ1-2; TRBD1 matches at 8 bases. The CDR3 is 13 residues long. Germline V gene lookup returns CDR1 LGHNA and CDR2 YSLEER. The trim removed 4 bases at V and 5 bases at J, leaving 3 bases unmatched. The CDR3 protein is CASSRDRGYGYTF. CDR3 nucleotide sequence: TGCGCCAGCAGCCGCGACAGGGGATATGGCTACACCTTC.

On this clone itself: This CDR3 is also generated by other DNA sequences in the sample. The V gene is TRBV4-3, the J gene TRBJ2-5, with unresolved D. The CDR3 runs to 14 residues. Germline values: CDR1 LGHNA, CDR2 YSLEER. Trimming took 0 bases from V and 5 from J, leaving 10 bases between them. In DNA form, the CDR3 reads TGCGCCAGCAGCCAAGATTCGAGCCGGGAGACCCAGTACTTC. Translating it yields CASSQDSSRETQYF.

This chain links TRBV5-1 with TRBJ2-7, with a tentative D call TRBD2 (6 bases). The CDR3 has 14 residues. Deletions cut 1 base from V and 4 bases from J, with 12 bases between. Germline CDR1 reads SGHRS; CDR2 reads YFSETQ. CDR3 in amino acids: CASSLPRERYEQYF. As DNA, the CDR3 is TGCGCCAGCAGCTTGCCACGGGAGAGGTACGAGCAGTACTTC.

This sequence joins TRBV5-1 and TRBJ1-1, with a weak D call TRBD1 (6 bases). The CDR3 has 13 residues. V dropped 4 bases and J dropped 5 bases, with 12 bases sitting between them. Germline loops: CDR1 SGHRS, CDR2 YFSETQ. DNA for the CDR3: TGCGCCAGCAGCATTGGGACACAAACTGAAGCTTTCTTT. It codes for CASSIGTQTEAFF.

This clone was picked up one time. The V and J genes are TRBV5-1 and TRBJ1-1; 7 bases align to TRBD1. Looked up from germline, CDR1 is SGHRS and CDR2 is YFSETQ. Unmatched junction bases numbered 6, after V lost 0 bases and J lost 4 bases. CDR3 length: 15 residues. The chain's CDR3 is CASSLVAGGATEAFF. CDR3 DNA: TGCGCCAGCAGCTTGGTTGCAGGGGGAGCCACTGAAGCTTTCTTT.

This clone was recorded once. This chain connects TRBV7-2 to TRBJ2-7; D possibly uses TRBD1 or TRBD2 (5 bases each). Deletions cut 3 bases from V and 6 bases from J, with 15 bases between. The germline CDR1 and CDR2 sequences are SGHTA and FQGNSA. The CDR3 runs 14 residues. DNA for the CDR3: TGTGCCAGCAGCTTCGGGACGATAACCGGCGAGCAGTACTTC. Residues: CASSFGTITGEQYF.

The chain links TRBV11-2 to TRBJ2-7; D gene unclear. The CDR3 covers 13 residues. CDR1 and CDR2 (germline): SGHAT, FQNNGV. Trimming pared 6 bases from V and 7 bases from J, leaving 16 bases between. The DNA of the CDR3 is TGTGCCAGCAGTCGCGGACCTAACGATGAGCAGTACTTC. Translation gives CASSRGPNDEQYF.

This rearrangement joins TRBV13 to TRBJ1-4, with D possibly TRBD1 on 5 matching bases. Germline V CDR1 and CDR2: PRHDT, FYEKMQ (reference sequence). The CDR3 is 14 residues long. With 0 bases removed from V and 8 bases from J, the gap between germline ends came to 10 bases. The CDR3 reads CASSLGGVGEKLFF. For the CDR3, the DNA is TGTGCCAGCAGCTTAGGAGGGGTAGGCGAAAAACTGTTTTTT.